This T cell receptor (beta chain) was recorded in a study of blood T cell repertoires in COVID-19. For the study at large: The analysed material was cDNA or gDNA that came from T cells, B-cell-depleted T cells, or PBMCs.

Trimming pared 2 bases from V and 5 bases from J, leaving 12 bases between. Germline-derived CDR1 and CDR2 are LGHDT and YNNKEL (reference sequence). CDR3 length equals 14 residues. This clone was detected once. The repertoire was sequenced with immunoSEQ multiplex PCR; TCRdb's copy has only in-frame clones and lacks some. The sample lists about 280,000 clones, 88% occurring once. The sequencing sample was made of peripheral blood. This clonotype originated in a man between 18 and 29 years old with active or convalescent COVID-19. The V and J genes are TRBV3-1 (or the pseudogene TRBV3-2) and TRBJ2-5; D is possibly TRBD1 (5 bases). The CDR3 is CASSQIRDVETQYF. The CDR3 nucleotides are TGTGCCAGCAGCCAAATCAGGGATGTGGAGACCCAGTACTTC.